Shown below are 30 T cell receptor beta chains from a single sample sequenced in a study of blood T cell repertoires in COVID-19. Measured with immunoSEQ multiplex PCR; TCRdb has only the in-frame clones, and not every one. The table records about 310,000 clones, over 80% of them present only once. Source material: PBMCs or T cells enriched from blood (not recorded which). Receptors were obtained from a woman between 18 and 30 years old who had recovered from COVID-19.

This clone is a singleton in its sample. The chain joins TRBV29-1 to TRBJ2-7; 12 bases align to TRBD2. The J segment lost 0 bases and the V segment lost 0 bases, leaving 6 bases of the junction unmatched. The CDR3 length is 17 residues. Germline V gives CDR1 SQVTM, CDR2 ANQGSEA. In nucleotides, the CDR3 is TGCAGCGTTGAAGACCGACTAGCGGGGGCCTACTCCTACGAGCAGTACTTC. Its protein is CSVEDRLAGAYSYEQYF.

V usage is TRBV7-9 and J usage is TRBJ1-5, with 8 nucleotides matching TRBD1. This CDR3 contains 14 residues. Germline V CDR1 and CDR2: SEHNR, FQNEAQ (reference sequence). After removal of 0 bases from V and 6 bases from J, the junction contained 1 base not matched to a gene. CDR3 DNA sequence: TGTGCCAGCAGCTTAGCCGGACAGGGTCAGCCCCAGCATTTT. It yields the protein CASSLAGQGQPQHF.

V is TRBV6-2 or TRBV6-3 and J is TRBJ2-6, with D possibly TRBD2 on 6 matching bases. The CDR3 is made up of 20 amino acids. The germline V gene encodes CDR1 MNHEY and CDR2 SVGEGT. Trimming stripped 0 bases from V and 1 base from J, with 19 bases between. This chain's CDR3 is CASSYSPAWSGGSGANVLTF. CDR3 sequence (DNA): TGTGCCAGCAGTTACTCCCCGGCGTGGAGCGGAGGGTCTGGGGCCAACGTCCTGACTTTC.

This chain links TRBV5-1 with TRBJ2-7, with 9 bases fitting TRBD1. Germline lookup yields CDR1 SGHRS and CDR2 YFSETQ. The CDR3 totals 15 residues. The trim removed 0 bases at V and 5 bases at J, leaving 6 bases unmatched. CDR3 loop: CASSLGGQGGNEQYF. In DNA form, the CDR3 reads TGCGCCAGCAGCTTGGGGGGACAGGGAGGCAACGAGCAGTACTTC. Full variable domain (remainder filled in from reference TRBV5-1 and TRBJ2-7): KAGVTQTPRYLIKTRGQQVTLSCSPISGHRSVSWYQQTPGQGLQFLFEYFSETQRNKGNFPGRFSGRQFSNSRSEMNVSTLELGDSALYLCASSLGGQGGNEQYFGPGTRLTVT.

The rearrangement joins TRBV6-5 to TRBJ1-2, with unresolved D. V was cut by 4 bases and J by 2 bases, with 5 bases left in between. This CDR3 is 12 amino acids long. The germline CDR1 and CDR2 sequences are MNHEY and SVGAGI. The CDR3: CASSSVNYGYTF. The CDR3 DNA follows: TGTGCCAGCAGTTCGGTCAACTATGGCTACACCTTC.

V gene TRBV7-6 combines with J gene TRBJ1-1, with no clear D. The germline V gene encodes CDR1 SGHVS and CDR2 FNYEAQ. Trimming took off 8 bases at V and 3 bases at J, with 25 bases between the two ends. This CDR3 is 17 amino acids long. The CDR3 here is CASYRTRDTRRDTEAFF. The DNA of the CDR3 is TGTGCCAGCTATCGGACCCGAGACACCAGGAGGGACACTGAAGCTTTCTTT.

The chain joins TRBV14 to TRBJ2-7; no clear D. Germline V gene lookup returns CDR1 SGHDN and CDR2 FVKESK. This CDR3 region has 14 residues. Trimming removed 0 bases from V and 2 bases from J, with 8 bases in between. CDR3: CASSQDVRPYEQYF. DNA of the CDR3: TGTGCCAGCAGCCAAGACGTCAGGCCCTACGAGCAGTACTTC.

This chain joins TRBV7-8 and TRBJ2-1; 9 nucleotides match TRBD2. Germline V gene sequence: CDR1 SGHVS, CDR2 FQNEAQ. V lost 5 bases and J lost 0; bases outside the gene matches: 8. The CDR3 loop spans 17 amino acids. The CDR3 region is CASSRYNSGSSYNEQFF. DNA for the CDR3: TGTGCCAGCAGCCGTTATAATAGCGGGAGCTCCTACAATGAGCAGTTCTTC.

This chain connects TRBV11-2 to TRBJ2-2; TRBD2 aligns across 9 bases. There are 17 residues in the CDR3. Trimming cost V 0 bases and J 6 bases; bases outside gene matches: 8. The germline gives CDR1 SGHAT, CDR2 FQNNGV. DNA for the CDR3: TGTGCCAGCAGCTTAGATCCTCTAGCGGGGACGGCCGGGGAGCTGTTTTTT. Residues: CASSLDPLAGTAGELFF.

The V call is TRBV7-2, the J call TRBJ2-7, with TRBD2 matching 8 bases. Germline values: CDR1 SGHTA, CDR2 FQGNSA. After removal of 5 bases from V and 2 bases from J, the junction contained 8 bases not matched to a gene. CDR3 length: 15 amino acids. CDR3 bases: TGTGCCAGCAGCCCTCGCGGGGGGCCACCCTACGAGCAGTACTTC. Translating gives CASSPRGGPPYEQYF.

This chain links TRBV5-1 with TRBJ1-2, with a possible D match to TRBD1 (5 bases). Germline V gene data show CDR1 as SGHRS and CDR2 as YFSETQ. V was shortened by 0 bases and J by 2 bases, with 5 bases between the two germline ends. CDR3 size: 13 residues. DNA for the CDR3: TGCGCCAGCAGCTTGGAGGGGAACTATGGCTACACCTTC. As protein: CASSLEGNYGYTF.

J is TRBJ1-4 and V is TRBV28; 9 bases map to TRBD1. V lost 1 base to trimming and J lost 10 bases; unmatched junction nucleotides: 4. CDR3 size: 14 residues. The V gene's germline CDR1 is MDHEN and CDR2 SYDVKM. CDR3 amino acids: CASSLSGTGRKLFF. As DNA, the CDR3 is TGTGCCAGCAGTTTATCTGGGACAGGGCGAAAACTGTTTTTT.

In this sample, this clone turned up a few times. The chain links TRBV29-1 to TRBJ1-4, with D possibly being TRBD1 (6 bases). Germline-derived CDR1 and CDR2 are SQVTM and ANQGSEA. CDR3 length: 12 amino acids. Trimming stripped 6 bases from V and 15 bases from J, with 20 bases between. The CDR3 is CSVTTGTQRVFF. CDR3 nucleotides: TGCAGCGTGACGACCGGGACACAGAGAGTGTTTTTT. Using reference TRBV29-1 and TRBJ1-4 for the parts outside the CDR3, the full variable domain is SAVISQKPSRDICQRGTSLTIQCQVDSQVTMMFWYRQQPGQSLTLIATANQGSEATYESGFVIDKFPISRPNLTFSTLTVSNMSPEDSSIYLCSVTTGTQRVFFGSGTQLSVL.

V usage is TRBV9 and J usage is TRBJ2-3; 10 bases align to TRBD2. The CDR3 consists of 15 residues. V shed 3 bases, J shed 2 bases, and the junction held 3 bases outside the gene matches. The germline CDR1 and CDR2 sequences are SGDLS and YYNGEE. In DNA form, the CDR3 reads TGTGCCAGCAGCGGGACTAGCGGTTTCACAGATACGCAGTATTTT. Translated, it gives CASSGTSGFTDTQYF.

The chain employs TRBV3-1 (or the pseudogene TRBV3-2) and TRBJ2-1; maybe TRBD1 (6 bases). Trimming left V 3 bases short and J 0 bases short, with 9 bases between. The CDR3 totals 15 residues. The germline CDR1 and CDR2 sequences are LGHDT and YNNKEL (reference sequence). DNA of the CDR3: TGTGCCAGCAGCCAGGACAGAAGCTCCTACAATGAGCAGTTCTTC. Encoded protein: CASSQDRSSYNEQFF.

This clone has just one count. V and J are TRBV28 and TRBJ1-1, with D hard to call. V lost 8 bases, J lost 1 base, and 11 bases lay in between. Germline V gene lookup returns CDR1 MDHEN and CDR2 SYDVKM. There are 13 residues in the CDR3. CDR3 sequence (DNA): TGTGCCAGCGTGACTTCGGGGAACACTGAAGCTTTCTTT. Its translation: CASVTSGNTEAFF.

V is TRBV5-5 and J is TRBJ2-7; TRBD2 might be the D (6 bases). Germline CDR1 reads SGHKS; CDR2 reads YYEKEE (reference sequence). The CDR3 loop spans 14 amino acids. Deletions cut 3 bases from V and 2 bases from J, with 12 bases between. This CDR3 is CASSSGGLTYEQYF. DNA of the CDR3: TGTGCCAGCAGCTCGGGCGGACTAACCTACGAGCAGTACTTC.

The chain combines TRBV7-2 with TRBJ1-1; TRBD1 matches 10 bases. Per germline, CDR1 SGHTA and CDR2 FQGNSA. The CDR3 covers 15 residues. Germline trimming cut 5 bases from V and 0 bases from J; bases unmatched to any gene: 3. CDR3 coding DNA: TGTGCCAGCAGCCGGGACAGGGGTTTGAACACTGAAGCTTTCTTT. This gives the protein CASSRDRGLNTEAFF.

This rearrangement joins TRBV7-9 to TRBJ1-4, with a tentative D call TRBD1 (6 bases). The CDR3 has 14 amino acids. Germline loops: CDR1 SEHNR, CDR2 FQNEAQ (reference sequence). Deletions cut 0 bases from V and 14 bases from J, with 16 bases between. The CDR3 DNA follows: TGTGCCAGCAGCTTAGCCGACAGGAGGTTTGGGCTGTTTTTT. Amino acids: CASSLADRRFGLFF.

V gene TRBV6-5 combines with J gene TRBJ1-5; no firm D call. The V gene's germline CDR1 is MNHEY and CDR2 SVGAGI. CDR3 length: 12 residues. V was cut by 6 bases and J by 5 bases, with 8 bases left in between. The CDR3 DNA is TGTGCCAGCAGAGAGGGAGATCAGCCCCAGCATTTT. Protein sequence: CASREGDQPQHF.

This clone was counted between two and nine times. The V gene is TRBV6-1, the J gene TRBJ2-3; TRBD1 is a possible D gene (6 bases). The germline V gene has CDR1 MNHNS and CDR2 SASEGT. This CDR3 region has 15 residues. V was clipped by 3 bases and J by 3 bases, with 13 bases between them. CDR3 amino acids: CASSEDGGFTDTQYF. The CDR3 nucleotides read TGTGCCAGCAGTGAGGATGGGGGCTTTACAGATACGCAGTATTTT.

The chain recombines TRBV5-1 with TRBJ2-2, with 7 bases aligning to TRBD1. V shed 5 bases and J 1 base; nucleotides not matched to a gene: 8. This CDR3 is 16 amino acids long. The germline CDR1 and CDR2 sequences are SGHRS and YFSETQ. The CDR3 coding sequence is TGCGCCAGCAGACCCGACAGGGCTCAGAACACCGGGGAGCTGTTTTTT. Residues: CASRPDRAQNTGELFF.

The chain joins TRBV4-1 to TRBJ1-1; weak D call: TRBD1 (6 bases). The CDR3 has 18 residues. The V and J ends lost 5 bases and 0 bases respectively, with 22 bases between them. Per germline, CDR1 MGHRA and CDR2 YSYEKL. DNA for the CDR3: TGCGCCAGCAGCTACTACCCAGGGGTTTCCGATGTGAACACTGAAGCTTTCTTT. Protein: CASSYYPGVSDVNTEAFF.

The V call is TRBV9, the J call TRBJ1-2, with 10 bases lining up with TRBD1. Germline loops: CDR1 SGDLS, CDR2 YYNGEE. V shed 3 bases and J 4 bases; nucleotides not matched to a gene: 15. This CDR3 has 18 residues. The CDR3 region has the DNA TGTGCCAGCAGCGAAAGACGCGGAGGGACAGGGGAGTCCTATGGCTACACCTTC. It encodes CASSERRGGTGESYGYTF.

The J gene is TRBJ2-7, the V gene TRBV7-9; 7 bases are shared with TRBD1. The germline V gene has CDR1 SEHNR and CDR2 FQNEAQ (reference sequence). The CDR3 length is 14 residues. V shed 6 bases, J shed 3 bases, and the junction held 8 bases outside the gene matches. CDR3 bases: TGTGCCAGCAGTCCTCCGGGACAGCACTACGAGCAGTACTTC. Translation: CASSPPGQHYEQYF.

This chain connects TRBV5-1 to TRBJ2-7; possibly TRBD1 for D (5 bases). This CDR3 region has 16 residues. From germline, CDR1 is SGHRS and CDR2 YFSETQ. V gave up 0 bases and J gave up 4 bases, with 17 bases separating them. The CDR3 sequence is CASSLAVGTGSYEQYF. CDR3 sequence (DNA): TGCGCCAGCAGCTTGGCCGTGGGTACAGGCTCGTACGAGCAGTACTTC.

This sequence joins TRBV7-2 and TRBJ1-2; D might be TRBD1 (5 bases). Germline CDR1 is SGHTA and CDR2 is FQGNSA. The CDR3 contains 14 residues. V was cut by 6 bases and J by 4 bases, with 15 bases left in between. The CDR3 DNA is TGTGCCAGCAGTTTCGGGCAGGGATCCTATGGCTACACCTTC. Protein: CASSFGQGSYGYTF. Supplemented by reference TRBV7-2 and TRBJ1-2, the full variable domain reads GAGVSQSPSNKVTEKGKDVELRCDPISGHTALYWYRQSLGQGLEFLIYFQGNSAPDKSGLPSDRFSAERTGGSVSTLTIQRTQQEDSAVYLCASSFGQGSYGYTFGSGTRLTVV.

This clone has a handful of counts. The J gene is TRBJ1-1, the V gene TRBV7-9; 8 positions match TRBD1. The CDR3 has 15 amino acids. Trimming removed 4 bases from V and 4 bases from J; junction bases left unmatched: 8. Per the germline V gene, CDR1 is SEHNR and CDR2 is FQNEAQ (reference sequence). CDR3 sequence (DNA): TGTGCCAGCAGCTGGGAGGCGACAGGGGTCACTGAAGCTTTCTTT. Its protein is CASSWEATGVTEAFF.

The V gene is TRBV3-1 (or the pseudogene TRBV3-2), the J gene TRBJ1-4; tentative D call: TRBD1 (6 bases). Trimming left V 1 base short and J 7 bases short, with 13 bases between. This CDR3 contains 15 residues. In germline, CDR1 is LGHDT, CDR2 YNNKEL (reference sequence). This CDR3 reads CASSQGRTVSEKLFF. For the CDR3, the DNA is TGTGCCAGCAGCCAAGGCCGGACAGTCTCTGAAAAACTGTTTTTT.

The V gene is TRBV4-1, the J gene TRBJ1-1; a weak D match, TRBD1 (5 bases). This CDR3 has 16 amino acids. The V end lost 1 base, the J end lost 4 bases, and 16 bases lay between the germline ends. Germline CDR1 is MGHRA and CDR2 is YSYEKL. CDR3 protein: CASSQGRGRGGTEAFF. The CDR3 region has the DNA TGCGCCAGCAGCCAAGGGAGGGGACGGGGCGGCACTGAAGCTTTCTTT.